A selection of T cell receptor beta chains follows, all from one sample in a study of T cells in Graves' hyperthyroidism and ophthalmopathy. One entry per CDR3 protein results from TCRdb running MiXCR on the multiplex PCR reads. The sample has fewer than 400,000 distinct CDR3 sequences, 20% to 25% seen once; the top ten hold more than 60%. Input material: blood. The receptor source for this set is a man aged 50-60 years with Graves' hyperthyroidism. Both conserved end residues are part of each CDR3. The D gene is left open where the match is weak. Some rows have no size entry. The others give once, few or many, or a class for an expanded clone.

v_call	clone_size	d_call	j_call	cdr3_nt	cdr3_aa
TRBV20-1	.	.	TRBJ2-5	TGCAGTGGGTCCCGTGGGGCAGGCAAGGAGACCCAGTACTTC	CSGSRGAGKETQYF
TRBV7-9	many	.	TRBJ2-1	TGTGCCAGCAGCTTAGTATCGGGACTCTACAATGAGCAGTTCTTC	CASSLVSGLYNEQFF
TRBV5-1	.	.	TRBJ1-5	TGCGCCAGCAGCTTGGTACCGACAGAGAATCAGCCCCAGCATTTT	CASSLVPTENQPQHF
TRBV10-3	few	.	TRBJ2-7	TGTGCCATCAGTGAGTCGACTCGGCAGGGGTCCTTAGGAGAGCAGTACTTC	CAISESTRQGSLGEQYF
TRBV11-2	.	.	TRBJ2-7	TGTGCCAGCATGGGACGTCACGAGCAGTACTTC	CASMGRHEQYF
TRBV12-3/TRBV12-4	.	TRBD1	TRBJ1-5	TGTGCCAGCAGTTGGGACAGGGATCAGCCCCAGCATTTT	CASSWDRDQPQHF
TRBV6-5	few	.	TRBJ2-7	TGTGCCAGCAGTTACGCCGGGACACGGGGGTACGAGCAGTACTTC	CASSYAGTRGYEQYF
TRBV28	many	.	TRBJ1-2	TGTGCCAGCAAAGAAGTTCCCTTGCAAGGCTACACCTTC	CASKEVPLQGYTF
TRBV7-3	few	.	TRBJ2-1	TGTGCCAGCAGCTTAGCGGTAGCGTACAATGAGCAGTTCTTC	CASSLAVAYNEQFF
TRBV19	.	TRBD1	TRBJ2-1	TGTGCCAGTAGTGCCCCGACAGGGAAGAGCTCCTACAATGAGCAGTTCTTC	CASSAPTGKSSYNEQFF
TRBV3-1	many	.	TRBJ2-5	TGTGCCAGCAGCCAAAACGGAGAGACCCAGTACTTC	CASSQNGETQYF
TRBV12-3/TRBV12-4	many	.	TRBJ2-7	TGTGCCAGCAGTTTAGGGATAACCTCCTACGAGCAGTACTTC	CASSLGITSYEQYF
TRBV7-9	few	TRBD1	TRBJ1-2	TGTGCCAGCAGCTCGGGACAGGACTATGGCTACACCTTC	CASSSGQDYGYTF
TRBV20-1	.	.	TRBJ1-1	TGCAGTGCTAGAGATCCCGCGGTAGGGACTGAAGCTTTCTTT	CSARDPAVGTEAFF
TRBV28	many	TRBD2	TRBJ2-7	TGTGCCAGCAGTTTAACGGGACTAGCGGCCTACGAGCAGTACTTC	CASSLTGLAAYEQYF
TRBV7-2	.	TRBD2	TRBJ2-1	TGTGCCAGCAGCTCCTTCGGGAGGGTTAACAATGAGCAGTTCTTC	CASSSFGRVNNEQFF
TRBV28	.	.	TRBJ1-1	TGTGCCAGCAGCCCTACGGCGGACAAAGACCCGATGAACACTGAAGCTTTCTTT	CASSPTADKDPMNTEAFF
TRBV2	.	.	TRBJ2-1	TGTGCCAGCAGTCGGGACGGGACTGGAACCTACAATGAGCAGTTCTTC	CASSRDGTGTYNEQFF
TRBV12-5	few	TRBD1	TRBJ2-1	TGTGCTAGTGGACGGGGACAGGGAAATGAGCAGTTCTTC	CASGRGQGNEQFF
TRBV28	.	.	TRBJ2-3	TGTGCCAGCAGTTTACCGTTAGATACGCAGTATTTT	CASSLPLDTQYF
TRBV12-3/TRBV12-4	.	TRBD1	TRBJ1-5	TGTGCCAGCAGGAAACAGGGGGGGAATCAGCCCCAGCATTTT	CASRKQGGNQPQHF
TRBV12-3/TRBV12-4	many	TRBD2	TRBJ2-5	TGTGCCAGCAGTCCCGCACTAGCGGAGACCCAGTACTTC	CASSPALAETQYF
TRBV2	.	.	TRBJ2-2	TGTGCCAGCAGGGTCACAGGTCCCGGGGAGCTGTTTTTT	CASRVTGPGELFF
TRBV6-2/TRBV6-3	few	TRBD2	TRBJ2-1	TGTGCCAGCAGATCCGGGACTAGATACAATGAGCAGTTCTTC	CASRSGTRYNEQFF
TRBV27	.	TRBD1	TRBJ2-7	TGTGCCAGCAGTTTATCGTTCCAGGGGGCCTACGAGCAGTACTTC	CASSLSFQGAYEQYF
TRBV3-1	many	.	TRBJ1-1	TGTGCCAGCAGCCAAGCTTCCCAGGGGGCTTTCTTT	CASSQASQGAFF
TRBV4-2	.	.	TRBJ2-2	TGTGCCAGCAGCCAAGGGCCTTCTAGCCCCACCGGGGAGCTGTTTTTT	CASSQGPSSPTGELFF
TRBV7-6	.	TRBD2	TRBJ2-7	TGTGCCAGCAGCTTCAGCCCCTCACTAGCGGGTACTTCCTACGAGCAGTACTTC	CASSFSPSLAGTSYEQYF
TRBV6-1	.	TRBD1	TRBJ1-5	TGTGCCAGCACACAGGGGTTACATCAGCCCCAGCATTTT	CASTQGLHQPQHF
TRBV2	few	.	TRBJ1-2	TGTGCCAGCAGTTGGAAGGGGAACTATGGCTACACCTTC	CASSWKGNYGYTF
TRBV3-1	many	TRBD2	TRBJ2-1	TGTGCCAGCAGCCAAGGGGGACTAGCGGGAACCTACAATGAGCAGTTCTTC	CASSQGGLAGTYNEQFF
TRBV11-2	many	.	TRBJ2-5	TGTGCCAGCAGTAACCTGAACCCCGAGACCCAGTACTTC	CASSNLNPETQYF
TRBV3-1	many	TRBD2	TRBJ2-7	TGTGCCAGCAGCCCCGGACTAGCCCAGTCCTACGAGCAGTACTTC	CASSPGLAQSYEQYF
TRBV20-1	few	TRBD2	TRBJ2-1	TGCAGTGCTAGAGATCTGGGGGGAGGGCCTGAGCAGTTCTTC	CSARDLGGGPEQFF
TRBV29-1	.	.	TRBJ2-5	TGCAGCTCTACGGATATCGGGGAGACCCAGTACTTC	CSSTDIGETQYF
TRBV24-1	few	.	TRBJ2-3	TGTGCCACCAGTGATAGAGCTACAGGGATTAATACGCAGTATTTT	CATSDRATGINTQYF
TRBV6-9	.	TRBD1	TRBJ1-1	TGTGCCAGCAGTTACGACCGGGACAGGGGGCGACGGAACACTGAAGCTTTCTTT	CASSYDRDRGRRNTEAFF
TRBV6-5	many	.	TRBJ2-7	TGTGCCAGCAGTTACGGGGAGACCTACGAGCAGTACTTC	CASSYGETYEQYF
TRBV29-1	.	.	TRBJ2-7	TGCAGCGTTGATACAGGGACTACCTACGAGCAGTACTTC	CSVDTGTTYEQYF
TRBV19	.	TRBD1	TRBJ1-1	TGTGCCAGTAGTATAACAGGGGGCACCCGTGAAGCTTTCTTT	CASSITGGTREAFF
TRBV2	.	TRBD2	TRBJ2-7	TGTGCCAGCAGTTACAGTAGCGGGAGACAAGAGCAGTACTTC	CASSYSSGRQEQYF
TRBV2	many	TRBD2	TRBJ2-2	TGTGCCAGCAGGACTAGCGGGACCCTTGCCGGGGAGCTGTTTTTT	CASRTSGTLAGELFF
TRBV4-1	.	.	TRBJ1-1	TGCGCCAGCAGCCAAGTTAACTGGGGCACTGAAGCTTTCTTT	CASSQVNWGTEAFF
TRBV28	many	TRBD1	TRBJ2-3	TGTGCCAGCAGTGGAGGACAGGGAACTCTCACAGATACGCAGTATTTT	CASSGGQGTLTDTQYF
TRBV10-3	.	.	TRBJ2-7	TGTGCCATCAGTCCGGACGTATCCTACGAGCAGTACTTC	CAISPDVSYEQYF
TRBV12-3/TRBV12-4	few	.	TRBJ1-1	TGTGCCAGCAGGCCACTAAGGCCAATGAACACTGAAGCTTTCTTT	CASRPLRPMNTEAFF
TRBV19	.	TRBD2	TRBJ2-7	TGTGCCAGTAGTATAGGGGAGGGCCTTATCTCCTACGAGCAGTACTTC	CASSIGEGLISYEQYF
TRBV20-1	few	TRBD1	TRBJ2-7	TGCAGTGCTAGAGCCGGACAGGGTTCCTACGAGCAGTACTTC	CSARAGQGSYEQYF
TRBV6-1	.	TRBD2	TRBJ2-7	TGTGCCAGCAGTGAACTAGCGGGAGGAAGCTCCTACGAGCAGTACTTC	CASSELAGGSSYEQYF
TRBV18	.	TRBD2	TRBJ2-1	TGTGCCAGCTCAGTAGCGGGGAGCTCCTACAATGAGCAGTTCTTC	CASSVAGSSYNEQFF
TRBV3-1	few	.	TRBJ2-7	TGTGCCAGCAGCCAAGATTATTCGGGAACCGAGCAGTACTTC	CASSQDYSGTEQYF
TRBV6-1	few	.	TRBJ2-7	TGTGCCAGCAGTGAATGGGACGAGCAGTACTTC	CASSEWDEQYF